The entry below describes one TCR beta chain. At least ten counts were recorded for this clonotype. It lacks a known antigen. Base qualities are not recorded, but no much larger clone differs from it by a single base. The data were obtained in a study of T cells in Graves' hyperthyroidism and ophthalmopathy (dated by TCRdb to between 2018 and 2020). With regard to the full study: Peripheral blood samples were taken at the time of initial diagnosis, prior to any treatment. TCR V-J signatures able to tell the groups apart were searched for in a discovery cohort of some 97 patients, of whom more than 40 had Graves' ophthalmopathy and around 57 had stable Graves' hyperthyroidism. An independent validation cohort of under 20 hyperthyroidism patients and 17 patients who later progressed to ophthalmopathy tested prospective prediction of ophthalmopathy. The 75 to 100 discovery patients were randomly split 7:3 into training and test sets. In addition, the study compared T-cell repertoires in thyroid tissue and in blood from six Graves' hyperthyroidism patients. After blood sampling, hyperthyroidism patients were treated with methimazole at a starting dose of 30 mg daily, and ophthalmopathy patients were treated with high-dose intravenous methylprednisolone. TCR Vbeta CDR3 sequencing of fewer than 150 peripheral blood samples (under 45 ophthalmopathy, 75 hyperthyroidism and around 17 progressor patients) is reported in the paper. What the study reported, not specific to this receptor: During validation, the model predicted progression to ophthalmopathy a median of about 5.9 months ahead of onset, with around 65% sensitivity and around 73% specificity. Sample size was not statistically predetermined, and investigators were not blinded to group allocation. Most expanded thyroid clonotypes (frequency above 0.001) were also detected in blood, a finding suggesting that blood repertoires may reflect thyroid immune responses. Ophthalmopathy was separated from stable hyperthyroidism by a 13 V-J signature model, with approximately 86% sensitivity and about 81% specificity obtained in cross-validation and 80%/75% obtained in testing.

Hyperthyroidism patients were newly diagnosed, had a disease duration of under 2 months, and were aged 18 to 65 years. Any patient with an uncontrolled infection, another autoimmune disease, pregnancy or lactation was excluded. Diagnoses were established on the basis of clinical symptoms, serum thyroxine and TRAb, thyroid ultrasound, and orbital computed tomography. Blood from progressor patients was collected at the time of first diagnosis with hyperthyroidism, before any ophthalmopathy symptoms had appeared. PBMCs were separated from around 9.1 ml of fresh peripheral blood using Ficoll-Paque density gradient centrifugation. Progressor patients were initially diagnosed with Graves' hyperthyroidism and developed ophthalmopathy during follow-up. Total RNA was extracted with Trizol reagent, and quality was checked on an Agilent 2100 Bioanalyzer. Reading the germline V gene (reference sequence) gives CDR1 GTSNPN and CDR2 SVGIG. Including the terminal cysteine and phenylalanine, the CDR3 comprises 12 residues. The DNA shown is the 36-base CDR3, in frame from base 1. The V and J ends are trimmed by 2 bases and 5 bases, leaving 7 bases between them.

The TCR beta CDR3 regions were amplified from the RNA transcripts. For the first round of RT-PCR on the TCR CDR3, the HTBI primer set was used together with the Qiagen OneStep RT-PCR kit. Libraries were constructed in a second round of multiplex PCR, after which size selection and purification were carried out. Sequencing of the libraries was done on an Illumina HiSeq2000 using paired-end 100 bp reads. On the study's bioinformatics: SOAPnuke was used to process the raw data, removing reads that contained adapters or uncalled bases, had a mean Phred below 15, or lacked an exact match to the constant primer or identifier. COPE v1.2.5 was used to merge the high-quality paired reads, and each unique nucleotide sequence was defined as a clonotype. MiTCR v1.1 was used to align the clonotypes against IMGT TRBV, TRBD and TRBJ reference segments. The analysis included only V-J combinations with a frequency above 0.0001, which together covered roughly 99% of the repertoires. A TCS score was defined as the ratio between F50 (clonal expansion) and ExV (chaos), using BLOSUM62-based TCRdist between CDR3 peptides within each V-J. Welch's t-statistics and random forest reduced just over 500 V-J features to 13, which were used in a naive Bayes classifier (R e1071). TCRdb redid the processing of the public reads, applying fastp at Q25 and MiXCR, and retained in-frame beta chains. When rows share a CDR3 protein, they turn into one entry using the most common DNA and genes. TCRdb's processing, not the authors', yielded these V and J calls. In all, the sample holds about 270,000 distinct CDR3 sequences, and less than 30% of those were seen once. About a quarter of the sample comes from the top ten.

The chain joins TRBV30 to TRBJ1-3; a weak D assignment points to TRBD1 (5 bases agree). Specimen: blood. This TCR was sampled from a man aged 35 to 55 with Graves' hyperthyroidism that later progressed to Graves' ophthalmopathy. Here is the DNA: TGTGCCTGGAGTCCAGGGAGAAACACCATATATTTT. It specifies CAWSPGRNTIYF.